Below, 28 T cell receptor beta chains from the same sample are listed, as sequenced in a study of blood T cells in healthy people across ages. A second about 7 to 11 cycle PCR used barcoded and J-beta primers. One entry per CDR3 protein results from TCRdb running MiXCR on the 5' RACE reads. Of fewer than 2,000,000 distinct CDR3 sequences in the sample, 34% are singletons; the top ten hold roughly 12%. Sequences were obtained from blood. The origin of the receptors is a woman in her thirties in good health.

This chain connects TRBV28 to TRBJ1-1; D remains ambiguous. The CDR3 has 15 residues. Germline CDR1 and CDR2: MDHEN and SYDVKM. Trimming stripped 2 bases from V and 2 bases from J, with 12 bases between. CDR3 DNA sequence: TGTGCCAGCAGTTTAAGGGCAAACCTTAACACTGAAGCTTTCTTT. Amino acids: CASSLRANLNTEAFF.

A few counts support this clonotype. The chain combines TRBV29-1 with TRBJ2-2; D remains unclear. The V and J ends lost 4 bases and 0 bases respectively, with 6 bases between them. The germline V gene encodes CDR1 SQVTM and CDR2 ANQGSEA. This CDR3 is built from 13 residues. CDR3 nucleotides: TGCAGCGTTGCCGGAACGAACACCGGGGAGCTGTTTTTT. Translating gives CSVAGTNTGELFF.

The chain has TRBV9 and TRBJ1-6; no reliable D call. The CDR3 is 14 amino acids. In germline, CDR1 is SGDLS, CDR2 YYNGEE. V lost 0 bases and J 5 bases, leaving 6 bases between the germline ends. The DNA of the CDR3 is TGTGCCAGCAGCGTAGAGTCGGATAATTCACCCCTCCACTTT. It is translated as CASSVESDNSPLHF.

The rearrangement links TRBV30 to TRBJ2-1; D tentatively fits TRBD1 or TRBD2 (6 bases each). This CDR3 is built from 16 residues. Deletions cut 1 base from V and 8 bases from J, with 21 bases between. CDR1 GTSNPN and CDR2 SVGIG come from the germline V gene (reference sequence). The DNA for the CDR3 is TGTGCCTGGAGTGACCTCGGGGGCTCCATGTTAGATGAGCAGTTCTTC. Translating it yields CAWSDLGGSMLDEQFF.

This clonotype was seen only a few times. The chain uses TRBV4-1 and TRBJ1-6; D is unresolved. Germline assignment: CDR1 MGHRA and CDR2 YSYEKL. Trimming removed 0 bases from V and 8 bases from J, with 8 bases in between. The CDR3 runs 14 residues. CDR3 coding DNA: TGCGCCAGCAGCCAAGACTCTGGAGATTCACCCCTCCACTTT. It translates to CASSQDSGDSPLHF.

The chain recombines TRBV20-1 with TRBJ2-1, with 9 bases identical to TRBD2. The CDR3 length is 13 residues. The germline CDR1 and CDR2 sequences are DFQATT and SNEGSKA (reference sequence). Trimming cost V 5 bases and J 8 bases; bases outside gene matches: 7. CDR3 region: CSASGTSLYEQFF. The CDR3 DNA follows: TGCAGTGCTTCCGGGACTAGCTTGTATGAGCAGTTCTTC.

The V call is TRBV28, the J call TRBJ2-7; TRBD2 matches 8 bases. V dropped 5 bases and J dropped 1; count of bases not matched to a gene: 7. The CDR3 spans 15 residues. Germline values: CDR1 MDHEN, CDR2 SYDVKM. The CDR3 nucleotides read TGTGCCAGCAGTCCTCCCAGCGGGGGATCCTACGAGCAGTACTTC. Its translation: CASSPPSGGSYEQYF.

This clonotype was counted many times. This chain links TRBV10-3 with TRBJ2-1; 10 bases line up with TRBD2. Germline CDR1 and CDR2: ENHRY and SYGVKD. The J segment lost 7 bases and the V segment lost 0 bases, leaving 3 bases of the junction unmatched. This CDR3 is 15 amino acids long. The CDR3 nucleotides are TGTGCCATCAGTGAGTCTGGACTAGCGGAGAATGAGCAGTTCTTC. This translates into CAISESGLAENEQFF.

The V call is TRBV13, the J call TRBJ2-1; 10 bases align to TRBD1. CDR3 length equals 15 residues. Trimming removed 5 bases from V and 8 bases from J; junction bases left unmatched: 9. Germline loops: CDR1 PRHDT, CDR2 FYEKMQ (reference sequence). In DNA, the CDR3 is TGTGCCAGCAGCCCCCAAGGGGACAGGGGCTATGAGCAGTTCTTC. Protein: CASSPQGDRGYEQFF.

This clonotype appeared a few times. This rearrangement joins TRBV7-6 to TRBJ2-7; 8 positions match TRBD2. There are 14 residues in the CDR3. The germline CDR1 and CDR2 sequences are SGHVS and FNYEAQ. Losses at the gene ends were 1 base for V and 5 bases for J; bases not matched to a gene: 4. The CDR3 DNA follows: TGTGCCAGCAGCTTAGACCCCGGGGGGGACGAGCAGTACTTC. The encoded protein is CASSLDPGGDEQYF.

The genes are TRBV3-1 and TRBJ2-1; 14 positions match TRBD2. This CDR3 comprises 16 residues. The V gene's germline CDR1 is LGHDT and CDR2 YNNKEL (reference sequence). V lost 1 base, J lost 8 bases, and 4 bases stayed unmatched. The CDR3 reads CASSQVGLAGVDEQFF. In DNA, the CDR3 is TGTGCCAGCAGCCAAGTGGGACTAGCGGGAGTGGATGAGCAGTTCTTC.

The chain combines TRBV29-1 with TRBJ2-5, with D possibly TRBD2 on 7 matching bases. The CDR3 extends over 13 amino acids. Looked up from germline, CDR1 is SQVTM and CDR2 is ANQGSEA. V shed 6 bases and J shed 1 base, with 12 bases lying between them. Here the CDR3 reads CSVAGAAQETQYF. The DNA of the CDR3 is TGCAGCGTCGCGGGGGCAGCCCAAGAGACCCAGTACTTC.

This clonotype was observed at least ten times. This chain uses TRBV27 with TRBJ2-7; 8 nucleotides line up with TRBD2. Looked up from germline, CDR1 is MNHEY and CDR2 is SMNVEV (reference sequence). This CDR3 region has 15 residues. The trim removed 4 bases at V and 2 bases at J, leaving 7 bases unmatched. CDR3 protein: CASSSGTRLAYEQYF. CDR3 DNA: TGTGCCAGCAGTTCCGGGACTAGACTTGCCTACGAGCAGTACTTC.

The CDR3 region has the DNA TGCAGTGCGGATACAGGGTCCGGTACCTCCTACAATGAGCAGTTCTTC. Its protein product is CSADTGSGTSYNEQFF. V usage is TRBV20-1 and J usage is TRBJ2-1; D perhaps matches TRBD1 (6 bases). CDR1 is DFQATT and CDR2 is SNEGSKA in the germline V gene (reference sequence). The V end was cut by 6 bases, the J end by 0 bases, with 18 bases between. The CDR3 is 16 residues long.

As to this clonotype: A much larger clone differs from this one at a single base, so this may be a read error. This chain connects TRBV12-3 or TRBV12-4 to TRBJ2-1; 12 bases are a match to TRBD2. V lost 6 bases to trimming and J lost 8 bases; unmatched junction nucleotides: 11. This CDR3 region has 16 residues. The CDR3 sequence: CASSQTSGGQRDEQFF. CDR3 DNA: TGTGCCAGCAGCCAGACTAGCGGGGGACAACGCGATGAGCAGTTCTTC.

This sequence joins TRBV10-3 and TRBJ1-1; D is unresolved. The CDR3 contains 14 residues. The ends were cut back, 2 bases at V and 2 bases at J, with 9 bases in the middle. Germline lookup yields CDR1 ENHRY and CDR2 SYGVKD. The CDR3: CAISERQSNTEAFF. CDR3 DNA sequence: TGTGCCATCAGTGAGCGGCAGTCAAACACTGAAGCTTTCTTT.

This sequence joins TRBV29-1 and TRBJ1-1, with D uncertain. Germline assignment: CDR1 SQVTM and CDR2 ANQGSEA. This CDR3 is built from 12 residues. The V and J ends lost 4 bases and 8 bases respectively, with 14 bases between them. CDR3 sequence (DNA): TGCAGCGTTGTTTCGGAACAGCCCGAAGCTTTCTTT. The encoded protein is CSVVSEQPEAFF. Full variable domain (outside the CDR3, taken from reference TRBV29-1 and TRBJ1-1): SAVISQKPSRDICQRGTSLTIQCQVDSQVTMMFWYRQQPGQSLTLIATANQGSEATYESGFVIDKFPISRPNLTFSTLTVSNMSPEDSSIYLCSVVSEQPEAFFGQGTRLTVV.

This clonotype was seen a handful of times. The V call is TRBV20-1, the J call TRBJ1-2, with D tentatively TRBD1 (5 bases). V shed 5 bases and J shed 2 bases, with 9 bases lying between them. There are 12 residues in the CDR3. Germline V CDR1 and CDR2: DFQATT, SNEGSKA (reference sequence). CDR3 DNA: TGCAGTGCTGGGGCCGGGAACTATGGCTACACCTTC. Translating it yields CSAGAGNYGYTF.

This clonotype was counted ten times or more. The chain carries TRBV5-5 and TRBJ2-7; D unclear. CDR3 length equals 14 residues. Germline V gene data show CDR1 as SGHKS and CDR2 as YYEKEE (reference sequence). Deletions cut 2 bases from V and 3 bases from J, with 12 bases between. CDR3 in DNA: TGTGCCAGCAGCTTAGAACGGGCCCTCTACGAGCAGTACTTC. It codes for CASSLERALYEQYF.

This clonotype was recorded at least ten times. The chain uses TRBV29-1 and TRBJ1-1, with a tentative D call TRBD1 (5 bases). The CDR3 is 12 amino acids. Germline values: CDR1 SQVTM, CDR2 ANQGSEA. The V end was cut by 4 bases, the J end by 2 bases, with 8 bases between. The CDR3 DNA reads as TGCAGCGTTGGACAGTCTAACACTGAAGCTTTCTTT. The encoded protein is CSVGQSNTEAFF.

This clonotype was recorded many times. The chain links TRBV7-2 to TRBJ2-5; D is unclear. V was pared by 3 bases and J by 3 bases, with 8 bases between. The CDR3 is made up of 13 amino acids. From germline, CDR1 is SGHTA and CDR2 FQGNSA. This chain's CDR3 is CASSFWAEETQYF. The CDR3 nucleotides read TGTGCCAGCAGCTTCTGGGCGGAAGAGACCCAGTACTTC.

This clonotype was counted many times. The chain combines TRBV7-2 with TRBJ2-5; 7 bases are a match to TRBD2. CDR1 is SGHTA, CDR2 FQGNSA, per germline. The CDR3 covers 13 residues. Trimming at V came to 0 bases and at J to 5 bases, leaving 0 bases not matched to a gene. The CDR3 DNA sequence: TGTGCCAGCAGCTTAGCTAGCGGGGAGACCCAGTACTTC. Residues: CASSLASGETQYF.

J is TRBJ2-1 and V is TRBV30, with TRBD2 identical over 7 bases. Per the germline V gene, CDR1 is GTSNPN and CDR2 is SVGIG (reference sequence). The length of the CDR3 is 17 residues. The J segment lost 0 bases and the V segment lost 3 bases, leaving 11 bases of the junction unmatched. CDR3 bases: TGTGCCTGGAGGGGCCCCCGTGGCGGGAGCTCCTACAATGAGCAGTTCTTC. As protein: CAWRGPRGGSSYNEQFF.

V gene TRBV18 combines with J gene TRBJ2-3; 9 bases fit TRBD1. Germline CDR1 and CDR2: KGHSH and LQKENI. The CDR3 extends over 15 amino acids. CDR3 coding DNA: TGTGCTAGCAAAACCGGGACAGGGAGCACAGATACGCAGTATTTT. This codes for CASKTGTGSTDTQYF.

As to this clonotype: The germline gene is not matched at one end of the junction; a read error may be the cause. The chain links TRBV24-1 to TRBJ2-6; either TRBD1 or TRBD2 may fit D (6 bases each). There are 14 residues in the CDR3. Germline loops: CDR1 KGHDR, CDR2 SFDVKD. CDR3: CATSGTSGANALTF. The DNA for the CDR3 is TGTGCCACCAGTGGGACTTCGGGGGCCAACGCCCTGACTTTC.

The V call is TRBV30, the J call TRBJ1-1, with a weak D call TRBD1 (5 bases). Germline CDR1 GTSNPN, CDR2 SVGIG (reference sequence). The CDR3 loop spans 16 amino acids. V gave up 0 bases and J gave up 7 bases, with 21 bases separating them. This CDR3 reads CAWSVFWDPRKIEAFF. CDR3 nucleotide sequence: TGTGCCTGGAGTGTATTTTGGGACCCCCGAAAGATTGAAGCTTTCTTT.

Here the CDR3 DNA reads TGTGCCACCAGCAGAGTGAAAGGGTACAATGAGCAGTTCTTC. Amino acids: CATSRVKGYNEQFF. The chain uses TRBV15 and TRBJ2-1, with unresolved D. In germline, CDR1 is LNHNV, CDR2 YYDKDF (reference sequence). Trimming took off 1 base at V and 4 bases at J, with 8 bases between the two ends. This CDR3 is built from 14 residues.

V and J are TRBV6-2 or TRBV6-3 and TRBJ2-7, with 8 bases aligning to TRBD1. Trimming took 2 bases from V and 1 from J; bases not matched to a gene: 10. Per germline, CDR1 MNHEY and CDR2 SVGEGT. The CDR3 consists of 17 residues. The CDR3 here is CASSYPMGQDLSYEQYF. The CDR3 DNA reads TGTGCCAGCAGTTACCCGATGGGACAGGACTTATCCTACGAGCAGTACTTC.